Listed below are T cell receptor beta chains from one sample, sequenced in a study of T cell changes during pregnancy in multiple sclerosis. The assay was immunoSEQ multiplex PCR, and TCRdb's table has in-frame clones only and misses some. The data show 35,000 to 40,000 clones, with roughly 90% seen just once and roughly 5% held by the top ten. Sequenced material: CD8+ T cells from peripheral blood mononuclear cells, taken in the third trimester of pregnancy. These receptors were taken from a female donor with multiple sclerosis, enrolled in a pregnancy study. Each CDR3 is given with its conserved first and last residue. The D gene is left open where the match is weak. Not all rows give a size; the values are once, few, many and, for expanded clones, a class.

CASSLEGTELEQETQYF,TGTGCCAGCAGCTTAGAGGGGACAGAGTTGGAACAAGAGACCCAGTACTTC,NA,17,TRBV13,TRBD1,TRBJ2-5
CASSLGSANYNEQFF,TGTGCCAGCAGCTTAGGTAGCGCCAACTACAATGAGCAGTTCTTC,NA,15,TRBV7-2,NA,TRBJ2-1
CASSLSIGEQFF,TGTGCCAGCAGTTTATCGATCGGTGAGCAGTTCTTC,NA,12,TRBV27,NA,TRBJ2-1
CASSLRTSGGETQYF,TGTGCCAGCAGCTTACGGACTAGCGGCGGGGAGACCCAGTACTTC,NA,15,TRBV7-3,TRBD2,TRBJ2-5
CASSTVLAGNQETQYF,TGTGCCAGCAGTACAGTACTAGCGGGAAATCAAGAGACCCAGTACTTC,NA,16,TRBV7-9,TRBD2,TRBJ2-5
CASSPKRGAYEQYF,TGTGCCAGCAGCCCCAAACGGGGGGCCTACGAGCAGTACTTC,NA,14,TRBV11-3,TRBD2,TRBJ2-7
CASSSLVGEGYNEQFF,TGTGCCAGCAGCTCCCTAGTGGGGGAGGGTTACAATGAGCAGTTCTTC,NA,16,TRBV7-9,TRBD2,TRBJ2-1
CASSEGGGKETQYF,TGTGCCAGCAGCGAGGGGGGGGGAAAAGAGACCCAGTACTTC,NA,14,TRBV9,NA,TRBJ2-5
CASSYTSSYEQYF,TGTGCCAGCAGTTACACCAGCTCCTACGAGCAGTACTTC,NA,13,TRBV6-5,NA,TRBJ2-7
CASSLELAGAYEQYF,TGTGCCAGCAGCCTTGAACTAGCGGGAGCGTACGAGCAGTACTTC,NA,15,TRBV4-2,TRBD2,TRBJ2-7
CASSPRETAGNEQFF,TGCGCCAGCAGCCCTCGGGAGACGGCAGGTAATGAGCAGTTCTTC,once,15,TRBV4-1,NA,TRBJ2-1
CASSQLAAESYEQYF,TGTGCCAGCAGTCAACTCGCAGCGGAGTCCTACGAGCAGTACTTC,NA,15,TRBV11-2,NA,TRBJ2-7
CASRGDNEQFF,TGTGCCAGCAGGGGAGATAATGAGCAGTTCTTC,few,11,TRBV6-5,NA,TRBJ2-1
CASSFGAGADTQYF,TGTGCCAGCAGTTTCGGGGCGGGAGCAGATACGCAGTATTTT,NA,14,TRBV28,TRBD2,TRBJ2-3
CASTTIQNTGELFF,TGTGCCAGCACGACTATCCAGAACACCGGGGAGCTGTTTTTT,NA,14,TRBV27,NA,TRBJ2-2
CASSVGREGTYEQFF,TGTGCCAGCAGCGTAGGGCGGGAGGGGACCTATGAGCAGTTCTTC,NA,15,TRBV9,TRBD2,TRBJ2-1
CSAILGNTIYF,TGCAGTGCTATCTTAGGAAACACCATATATTTT,NA,11,TRBV20-1,NA,TRBJ1-3
CASSRLDRGRTDTQYF,TGCGCCAGCAGCCGATTGGACAGGGGCCGCACAGATACGCAGTATTTT,NA,16,TRBV5-1,TRBD1,TRBJ2-3
CASSLSADSLYGYTF,TGTGCCAGCAGTTTAAGTGCGGACAGCCTCTATGGCTACACCTTC,NA,15,TRBV28,NA,TRBJ1-2
CASSYSQGYNEQFF,TGTGCCAGCAGTTACTCACAGGGTTACAATGAGCAGTTCTTC,NA,14,TRBV6-5,NA,TRBJ2-1
CASSWARGYEQYF,TGTGCCAGCAGTTGGGCCAGGGGCTACGAGCAGTACTTC,NA,13,TRBV27,NA,TRBJ2-7
CASSPSPRGGYEQYF,TGTGCCAGCAGTCCCTCTCCGCGGGGAGGATACGAGCAGTACTTC,NA,15,TRBV28,NA,TRBJ2-7
CASSLRGGRAYEQYF,TGTGCCAGCAGCTTAAGGGGCGGGAGGGCCTACGAGCAGTACTTC,NA,15,TRBV7-8,TRBD2,TRBJ2-7
CASWGLLDSNYGYTF,TGTGCCAGTTGGGGGCTCTTGGATTCTAACTATGGCTACACCTTC,NA,15,TRBV19,NA,TRBJ1-2
CASSLPGRDYEQYF,TGTGCCAGCAGCCTTCCAGGGAGGGATTACGAGCAGTACTTC,NA,14,TRBV7-9,TRBD2,TRBJ2-7
CASRGDFPRADTQYF,TGTGCCAGTAGAGGGGACTTCCCCAGAGCAGATACGCAGTATTTT,NA,15,TRBV19,NA,TRBJ2-3
CASSSLAGEVDEQYF,TGTGCCAGCAGTTCCCTAGCGGGAGAGGTGGACGAGCAGTACTTC,NA,15,TRBV2,TRBD2,TRBJ2-7
CASSSSQGGPQHF,TGTGCCAGCAGTTCCTCACAGGGCGGGCCCCAGCATTTT,NA,13,TRBV28,NA,TRBJ1-5
CASSLSPSWTDTQYF,TGTGCCAGCAGTTTATCCCCGAGTTGGACAGATACGCAGTATTTT,once,15,TRBV27,NA,TRBJ2-3
CSVAAPSSGSTYGEQFF,TGCAGCGTTGCCGCTCCGTCTAGCGGGAGTACTTATGGAGAGCAGTTCTTC,NA,17,TRBV29-1,TRBD2,TRBJ2-1
CASSYDSLDEKLFF,TGTGCCAGCAGTTACGACAGTCTGGACGAAAAACTGTTTTTT,NA,14,TRBV6-5,NA,TRBJ1-4
CASSISVNTEAFF,TGTGCCAGCAGTATTTCAGTGAACACTGAAGCTTTCTTT,NA,13,TRBV27,NA,TRBJ1-1
CASSSGLAGAYEQYF,TGTGCCAGCAGCTCGGGGCTAGCGGGGGCCTACGAGCAGTACTTC,NA,15,TRBV7-2,TRBD2,TRBJ2-7
CASSPRTGAAYEQYF,TGCGCCAGCAGCCCCCGGACAGGGGCGGCCTACGAGCAGTACTTC,NA,15,TRBV4-3,TRBD1,TRBJ2-7
CASSVYGAGGTDTQYF,TGTGCCAGCAGCGTTTATGGAGCGGGGGGCACAGATACGCAGTATTTT,NA,16,TRBV9,TRBD2,TRBJ2-3
CASSPVAGSLGDEKLFF,TGTGCCAGCAGTCCCGTAGCGGGATCACTAGGGGATGAAAAACTGTTTTTT,NA,17,TRBV28,NA,TRBJ1-4
CSSWTGGADEQFF,TGCAGCTCATGGACAGGAGGGGCGGATGAGCAGTTCTTC,NA,13,TRBV29-1,NA,TRBJ2-1
CASSPGLAGATDTQYF,TGTGCCAGCAGCCCCGGGTTAGCGGGAGCCACAGATACGCAGTATTTT,NA,16,TRBV7-9,TRBD2,TRBJ2-3
CASSHRDSQETQYF,TGTGCCAGCAGTCACCGGGACAGTCAAGAGACCCAGTACTTC,NA,14,TRBV27,TRBD1,TRBJ2-5
CASRNLPSGSSYNEQFF,TGTGCCAGTAGAAACTTGCCTAGCGGGAGTTCCTACAATGAGCAGTTCTTC,NA,17,TRBV19,TRBD2,TRBJ2-1
CAISESASGSLNTGELFF,TGTGCCATCAGTGAGTCTGCTAGCGGGAGCCTCAACACCGGGGAGCTGTTTTTT,NA,18,TRBV10-3,TRBD2,TRBJ2-2